Below, 5 T cell receptor beta chains from the same sample are listed, as sequenced in a study of blood T cell repertoires in COVID-19. Only in-frame clones appear in the TCRdb table, and some are missing; sequencing was by immunoSEQ multiplex PCR. The data hold 100,000 to 110,000 clones, with more than 65% observed a single time. Sequenced: peripheral blood. The source is a woman between 65 and 79 years old with acute or convalescent COVID-19.

V and J are TRBV7-2 and TRBJ1-2, with unresolved D. CDR1 and CDR2 (germline): SGHTA, FQGNSA. Trimming removed 5 bases at V and 0 bases at J, with 7 bases between. The CDR3 sequence is 13 residues long. The DNA for the CDR3 is TGTGCCAGCAGCCGCGACACTAACTATGGCTACACCTTC. This gives the protein CASSRDTNYGYTF.

This rearrangement joins TRBV9 to TRBJ1-1; no clear D gene. Germline V CDR1 and CDR2: SGDLS, YYNGEE. V was cut by 7 bases and J by 3 bases, with 16 bases left in between. The CDR3 runs 14 residues. CDR3 nucleotides: TGTGCCAGCGCCACCCCCGGTGTGGACACTGAAGCTTTCTTT. Translating gives CASATPGVDTEAFF.

This chain connects TRBV28 to TRBJ1-2; 12 bases agree with TRBD1. Germline V gives CDR1 MDHEN, CDR2 SYDVKM. The CDR3 has 14 residues. The V and J ends lost 8 bases and 11 bases, in that order; junction bases with no gene match: 12. CDR3 residues: CASRPGGQGAGYTF. CDR3 in DNA: TGTGCCAGCCGCCCCGGGGGACAGGGGGCTGGATACACCTTC.

J is TRBJ2-7 and V is TRBV5-6, with 8 bases fitting TRBD2. Looked up from germline, CDR1 is SGHDT and CDR2 is YYEEEE. The J segment lost 5 bases and the V segment lost 0 bases, leaving 10 bases of the junction unmatched. The CDR3 is made up of 16 amino acids. CDR3 region: CASSLAGGLVRHEQYF. In DNA form, the CDR3 reads TGTGCCAGCAGCTTGGCCGGGGGACTAGTGCGGCACGAGCAGTACTTC.

V and J are TRBV12-5 and TRBJ2-3; 14 bases align to TRBD2. Germline loops: CDR1 LGHNT, CDR2 FRNRAP. V was pared by 4 bases and J by 2 bases, with 5 bases of the junction left unmatched. The CDR3 runs 17 residues. The CDR3 bases are TGTGCTAGTGGTTGGGGACTAGCGGGGGCCCTCACAGATACGCAGTATTTT. It encodes CASGWGLAGALTDTQYF.